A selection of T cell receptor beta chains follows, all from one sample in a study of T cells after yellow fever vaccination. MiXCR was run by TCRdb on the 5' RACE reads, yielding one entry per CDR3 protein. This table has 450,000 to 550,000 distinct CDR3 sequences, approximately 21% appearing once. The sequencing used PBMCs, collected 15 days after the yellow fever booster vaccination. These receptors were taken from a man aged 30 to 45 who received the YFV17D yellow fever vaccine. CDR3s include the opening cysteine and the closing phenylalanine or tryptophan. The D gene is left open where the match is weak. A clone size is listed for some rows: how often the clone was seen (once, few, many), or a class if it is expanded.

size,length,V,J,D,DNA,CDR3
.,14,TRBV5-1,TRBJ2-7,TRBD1,TGCGCCAGCAGCTTGGATGGGACAGGGGGCGAGCAGTACTTC,CASSLDGTGGEQYF
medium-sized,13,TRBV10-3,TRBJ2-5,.,TGTGCCATTGGGACTCCGCTACAAGAGACCCAGTACTTC,CAIGTPLQETQYF
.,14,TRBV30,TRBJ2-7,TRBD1,TGTGCCTGGAGTGCCGGGACAGGGGCCTACGAGCAGTACTTC,CAWSAGTGAYEQYF
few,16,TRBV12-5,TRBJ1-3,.,TGTGCTAGTGGTTTGGGACAGGTAACCTCTGGAAACACTATATATTTT,CASGLGQVTSGNTIYF
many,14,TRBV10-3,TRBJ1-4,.,TGTGCCATCAGTGGTGAGAGGTCAGATGAAAAACTGTTTTTT,CAISGERSDEKLFF
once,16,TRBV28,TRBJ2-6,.,TGTGCCAGCAGTTCCCCCGACTCCTCTGGGGCCAACGTCCTGACTTTC,CASSSPDSSGANVLTF
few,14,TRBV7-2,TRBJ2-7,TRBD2,TGTGCCAGCAGTTCTGGACTAGCGGGCCGGGGGCAGTACTTC,CASSSGLAGRGQYF
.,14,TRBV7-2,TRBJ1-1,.,TGTGCCAGCAGCTTTAGTCAATCGGGCACTGAAGCTTTCTTT,CASSFSQSGTEAFF
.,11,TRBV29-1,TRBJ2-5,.,TGCAGCGTGCTCAGGGGAGAGACCCAGTACTTC,CSVLRGETQYF
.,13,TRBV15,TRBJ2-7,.,TGTGCCACCAGCAGATCCCTCACAGGAGAGCAGTACTTC,CATSRSLTGEQYF
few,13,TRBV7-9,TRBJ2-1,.,TGTGCCTCAACCGACGGAGTCTACAATGAGCAGTTCTTC,CASTDGVYNEQFF
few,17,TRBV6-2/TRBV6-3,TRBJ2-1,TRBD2,TGTGCCAGCAGTCACCACTCAGCGGGAGTGGCGGCGAATGAGCAGTTCTTC,CASSHHSAGVAANEQFF
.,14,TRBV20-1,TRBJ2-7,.,TGCAGTGCTAGGCCCCAATCGGGCTCCTACGAGCAGTACTTC,CSARPQSGSYEQYF
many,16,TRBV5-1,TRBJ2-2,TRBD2,TGTGCCAGCAGCCCAGGACTAGCGGGGGGCACCGGGGAGCTGTTTTTT,CASSPGLAGGTGELFF
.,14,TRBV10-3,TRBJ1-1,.,TGTGCCATCAGTGAGTCAGACAGGCCAGGTAGGGCTTTCTTT,CAISESDRPGRAFF
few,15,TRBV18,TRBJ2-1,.,TGTGCCAGCTCACCAGCCCTAAGCTCCTACAATGAGCAGTTCTTC,CASSPALSSYNEQFF